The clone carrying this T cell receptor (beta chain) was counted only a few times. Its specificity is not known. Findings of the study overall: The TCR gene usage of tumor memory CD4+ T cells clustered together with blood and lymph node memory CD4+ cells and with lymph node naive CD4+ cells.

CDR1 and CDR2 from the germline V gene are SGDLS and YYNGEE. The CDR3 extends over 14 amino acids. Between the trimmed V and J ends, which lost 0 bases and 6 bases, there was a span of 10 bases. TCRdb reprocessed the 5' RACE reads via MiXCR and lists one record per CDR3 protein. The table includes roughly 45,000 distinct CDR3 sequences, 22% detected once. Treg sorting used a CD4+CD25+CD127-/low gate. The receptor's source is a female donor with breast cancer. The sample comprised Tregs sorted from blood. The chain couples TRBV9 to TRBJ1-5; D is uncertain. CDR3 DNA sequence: TGTGCCAGCAGCGTAGGTCGGTTTGGTCAGCCCCAGCATTTT. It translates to CASSVGRFGQPQHF.